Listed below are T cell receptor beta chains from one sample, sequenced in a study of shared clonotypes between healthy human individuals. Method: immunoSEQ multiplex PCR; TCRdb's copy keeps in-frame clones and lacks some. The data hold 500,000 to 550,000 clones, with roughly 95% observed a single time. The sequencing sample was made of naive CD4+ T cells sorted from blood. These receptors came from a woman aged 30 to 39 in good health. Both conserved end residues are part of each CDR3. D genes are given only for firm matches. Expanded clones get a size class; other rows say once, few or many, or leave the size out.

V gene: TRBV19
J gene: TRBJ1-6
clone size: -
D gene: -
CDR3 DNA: TGTGCCAGTAGTACCGGACGCTTGATGGGGAATTCACCCCTCCACTTT
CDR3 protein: CASSTGRLMGNSPLHF

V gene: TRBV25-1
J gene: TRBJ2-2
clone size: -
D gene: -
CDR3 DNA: TGTGCCAGCAGTGAATATGCAGGGATAAACACCGGGGAGCTGTTTTTT
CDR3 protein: CASSEYAGINTGELFF

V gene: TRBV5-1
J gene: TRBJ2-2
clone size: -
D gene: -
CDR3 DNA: TGCGCCAGCAGCGCTTTTGAGGTTACCGGGGAGCTGTTTTTT
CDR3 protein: CASSAFEVTGELFF

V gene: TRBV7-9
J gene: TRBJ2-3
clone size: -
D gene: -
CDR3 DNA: TGTGCCAGCTTACTGGGGAGCACAGATACGCAGTATTTT
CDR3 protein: CASLLGSTDTQYF

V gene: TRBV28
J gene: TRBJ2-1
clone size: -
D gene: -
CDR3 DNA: TGTGCCAGCAGTCTGACCCCGGGGCCAGGGGAGTTCTTC
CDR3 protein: CASSLTPGPGEFF

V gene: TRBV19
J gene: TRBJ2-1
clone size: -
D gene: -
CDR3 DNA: TGTGCCAGTAGTATCCACTCGAGAAGCCATGAGCAGTTCTTC
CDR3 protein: CASSIHSRSHEQFF

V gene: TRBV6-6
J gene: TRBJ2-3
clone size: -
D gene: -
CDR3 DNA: TGTGCCAGCAGACACAGGGAAGGGAGCACAGATACGCAGTATTTT
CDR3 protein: CASRHREGSTDTQYF

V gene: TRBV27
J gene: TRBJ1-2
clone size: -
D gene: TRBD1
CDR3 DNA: TGTGCCAGCAGTAAAGACAGGGAATCTGGTGGCTACACCTTC
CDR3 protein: CASSKDRESGGYTF

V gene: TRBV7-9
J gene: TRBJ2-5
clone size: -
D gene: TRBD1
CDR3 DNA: TGTGCCAGCAGCCCAACAGGGGTCCCCAGTAGGGCCCAGTACTTC
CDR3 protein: CASSPTGVPSRAQYF

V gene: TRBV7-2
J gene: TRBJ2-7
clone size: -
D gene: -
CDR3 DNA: TGTGCCAGCAGCTTTTCAGGGTACTACGAGCAGTACTTC
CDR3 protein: CASSFSGYYEQYF

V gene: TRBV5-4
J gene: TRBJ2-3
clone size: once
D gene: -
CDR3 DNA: TGTGCCAGCAGTAGAGGAGGGATTCAACCAGATACGCAGTATTTT
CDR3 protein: CASSRGGIQPDTQYF

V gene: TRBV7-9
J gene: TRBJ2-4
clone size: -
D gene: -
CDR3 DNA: TGTGCCAGCAGCTCGATTCAAAGTGGCAGGGATCGGGACATTCAGTACTTC
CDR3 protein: CASSSIQSGRDRDIQYF

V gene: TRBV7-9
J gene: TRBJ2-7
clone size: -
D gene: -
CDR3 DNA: TGTGCCAGCAGCTCCCCCAGTTCCTCCTACGAGCAGTACTTC
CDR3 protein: CASSSPSSSYEQYF

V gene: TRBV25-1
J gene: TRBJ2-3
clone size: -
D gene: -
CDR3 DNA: TGTGCCAGCAGTGGAACAGGGAGTAGATGGGCAGATACGCAGTATTTT
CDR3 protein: CASSGTGSRWADTQYF

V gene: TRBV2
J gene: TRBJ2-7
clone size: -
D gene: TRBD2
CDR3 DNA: TGTGCCAGCAGTGTCGGGACTAGCGGTTACGAGCAGTACTTC
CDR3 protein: CASSVGTSGYEQYF

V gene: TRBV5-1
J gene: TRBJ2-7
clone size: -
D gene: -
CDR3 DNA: TGCGCCAGCAGTGGGGGCGAATCCTACGAGCAGTACTTC
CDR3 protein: CASSGGESYEQYF

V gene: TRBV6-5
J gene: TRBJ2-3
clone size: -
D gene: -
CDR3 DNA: TGTGCCAGCAGCCGGGACACCGCTACAGATACGCAGTATTTT
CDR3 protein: CASSRDTATDTQYF

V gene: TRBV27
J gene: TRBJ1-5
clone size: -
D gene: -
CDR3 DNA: TGTGCCAGCCGATGGGGCGATCAGCCCCAGCATTTT
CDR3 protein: CASRWGDQPQHF

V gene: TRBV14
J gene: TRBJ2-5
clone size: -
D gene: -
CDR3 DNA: TGTGCCAGCAGCCGGACGGTCCAAGAGACCCAGTACTTC
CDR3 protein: CASSRTVQETQYF

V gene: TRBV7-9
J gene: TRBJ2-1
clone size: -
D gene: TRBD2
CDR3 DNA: TGTGCCAGCAGCTTCCTGAGCGGGAGAGCCTACAATGAGCAGTTCTTC
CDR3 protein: CASSFLSGRAYNEQFF

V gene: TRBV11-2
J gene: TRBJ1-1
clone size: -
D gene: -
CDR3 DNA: TGTGCCAGCAGCTCTAGTCGGCAGCAGAACACTGAAGCTTTCTTT
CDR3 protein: CASSSSRQQNTEAFF

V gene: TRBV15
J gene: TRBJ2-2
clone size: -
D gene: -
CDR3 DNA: TGTGCCACCAGCAGAGATCGATGGGGGGAGAACACCGGGGAGCTGTTTTTT
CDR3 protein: CATSRDRWGENTGELFF

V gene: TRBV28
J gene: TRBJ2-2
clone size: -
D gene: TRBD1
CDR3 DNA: TGTGCCAGCAGTACTCAACGGAGACAGGGGGCCAACACCGGGGAGCTGTTTTTT
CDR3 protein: CASSTQRRQGANTGELFF

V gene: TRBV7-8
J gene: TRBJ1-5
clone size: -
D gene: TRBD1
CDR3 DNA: TGTGCCAGCAGCTTAGGAAAGCAGGGGGTTTACAATCAGCCCCAGCATTTT
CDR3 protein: CASSLGKQGVYNQPQHF

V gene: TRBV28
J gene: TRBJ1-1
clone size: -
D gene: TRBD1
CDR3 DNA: TGTGCCAGCAAGGAACAGGGGATTCGAGCTTTCTTT
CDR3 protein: CASKEQGIRAFF

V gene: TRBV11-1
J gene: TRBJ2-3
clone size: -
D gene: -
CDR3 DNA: TGTGCCAGCAGCTTAGCGGGAGATACGCAGTATTTT
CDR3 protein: CASSLAGDTQYF

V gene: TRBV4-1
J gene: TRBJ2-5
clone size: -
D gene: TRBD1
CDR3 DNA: TGCGCCAGCAGCCAAGATGTTTGGCCTGGGACAGCAAAGAAAGAGACCCAGTACTTC
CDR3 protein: CASSQDVWPGTAKKETQYF

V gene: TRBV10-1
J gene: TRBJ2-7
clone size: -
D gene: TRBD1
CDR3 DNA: TGCGCCAGCAGCGGGGACAGGAACTACGAGCAGTACTTC
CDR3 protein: CASSGDRNYEQYF

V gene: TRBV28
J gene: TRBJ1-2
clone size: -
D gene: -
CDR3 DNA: TGTGCCAGCATTGGTGCCACCTATGGCTACACCTTC
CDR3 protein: CASIGATYGYTF

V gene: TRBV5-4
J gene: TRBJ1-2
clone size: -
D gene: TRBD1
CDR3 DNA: TGTGCCAGCAGGAACTTAGGACAGGGGGTCCATGGCTACACCTTC
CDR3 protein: CASRNLGQGVHGYTF

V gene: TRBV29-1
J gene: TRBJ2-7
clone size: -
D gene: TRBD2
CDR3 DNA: TGCAGCGGAACGACTAGCGGGAGGGCCTCGGGGATCTACGAGCAGTACTTC
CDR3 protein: CSGTTSGRASGIYEQYF

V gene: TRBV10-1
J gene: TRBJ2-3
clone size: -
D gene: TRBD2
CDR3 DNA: TGCGCCAGCAGTGGGGCCGGACTAGTCAGTCGGGGAGATACGCAGTATTTT
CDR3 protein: CASSGAGLVSRGDTQYF

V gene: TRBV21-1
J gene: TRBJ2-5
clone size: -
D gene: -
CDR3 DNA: TGTGCCAGCAGCACCGGACAGGTTCGAGGTCAAGAGACCCAGTACTTC
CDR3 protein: CASSTGQVRGQETQYF

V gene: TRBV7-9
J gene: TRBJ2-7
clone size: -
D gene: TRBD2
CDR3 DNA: TGTGCCAGCAGCTTCTCGGCTAGCGGATCCTACGAGCAGTACTTC
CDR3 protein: CASSFSASGSYEQYF

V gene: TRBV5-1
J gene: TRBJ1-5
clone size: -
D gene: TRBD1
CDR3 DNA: TGCGCCAGCAGCGCAGGGACAGGGGGCGGTCAGCCCCAGCATTTT
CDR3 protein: CASSAGTGGGQPQHF

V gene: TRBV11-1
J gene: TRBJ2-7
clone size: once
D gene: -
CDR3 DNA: TGTGCCAGCAGCTTAGCACAGGGTGGTCCCTACGAGCAGTACTTC
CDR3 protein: CASSLAQGGPYEQYF

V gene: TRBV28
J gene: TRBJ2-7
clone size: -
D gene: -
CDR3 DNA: TGTGCCAGCAGTGCGGGACACCAACGCCACGAGCAGTACTTC
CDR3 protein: CASSAGHQRHEQYF

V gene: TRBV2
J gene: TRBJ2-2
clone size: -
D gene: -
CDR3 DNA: TGTGCCAGCAGTGTAGAGGGAACCGGGGAGCTGTTTTTT
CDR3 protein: CASSVEGTGELFF

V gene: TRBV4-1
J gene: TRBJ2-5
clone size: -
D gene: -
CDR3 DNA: TGCGCCAGCAGCCGAAATTTGATGGAGACCCAGTACTTC
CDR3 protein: CASSRNLMETQYF

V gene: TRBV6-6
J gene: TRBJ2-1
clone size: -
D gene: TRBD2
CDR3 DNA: TGTGCCAGCAGTTCCCCTAGCGGGAGGGCGTATGAGCAGTTCTTC
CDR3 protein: CASSSPSGRAYEQFF

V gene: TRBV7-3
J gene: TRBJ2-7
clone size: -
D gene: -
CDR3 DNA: TGTGCCAGCAGCCAAGGACAGACCTACGAGCAGTACTTC
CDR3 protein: CASSQGQTYEQYF

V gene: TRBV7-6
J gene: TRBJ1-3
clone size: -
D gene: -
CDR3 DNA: TGTGCCAGCAGCTTCCGTCAGAGGAGCTCTGGAAACACCATATATTTT
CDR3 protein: CASSFRQRSSGNTIYF

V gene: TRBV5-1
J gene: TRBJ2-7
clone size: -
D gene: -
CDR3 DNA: TGCGCCAGCACCCCGATAGCGGGGACAGGCCACGAGCAGTACTTC
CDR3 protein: CASTPIAGTGHEQYF